These 23 T cell receptor beta chains share one sample of origin, sequenced in a study of T cells after posttransplantation cyclophosphamide. Assay: immunoSEQ multiplex PCR; the TCRdb copy retains only in-frame clones and omits some. The counts give fewer than 40,000 clones, none of them seen only once; 5.5% to 8.5% is held by the top ten. Sequenced sample: PBMCs. All receptors come from a woman aged 50 to 60 in good health and a related stem cell transplant donor.

This clone showed up many times. The chain carries TRBV12-3 or TRBV12-4 and TRBJ1-1; maybe TRBD1 (5 bases). The CDR3 sequence is 14 residues long. Between the trimmed V and J ends, which lost 7 bases and 4 bases, there was a span of 16 bases. DNA of the CDR3: TGTGCCAGCATCCCCGGGGCCGGGGGCACTGAAGCTTTCTTT. Protein: CASIPGAGGTEAFF.

A few counts support this clone. The rearrangement joins TRBV5-1 to TRBJ2-5, with a possible D match to TRBD2 (5 bases). Germline CDR1 SGHRS, CDR2 YFSETQ. This CDR3 spans 14 amino acids. V was clipped by 0 bases and J by 7 bases, with 13 bases between them. The CDR3 DNA follows: TGCGCCAGCAGCTTGGCGGCGGGCGATGGGACCCAGTACTTC. It yields the protein CASSLAAGDGTQYF.

The sample holds a few counts of this clone. V is TRBV7-6 and J is TRBJ2-5; D ambiguous. CDR3 size: 16 residues. Germline V CDR1 and CDR2: SGHVS, FNYEAQ. V dropped 2 bases and J dropped 4 bases, with 17 bases sitting between them. The CDR3 here is CASSLRPGWYGETQYF. The CDR3 DNA follows: TGTGCCAGCAGCTTACGCCCAGGCTGGTATGGAGAGACCCAGTACTTC.

Ten or more counts support this clone. The gene calls are TRBV6-1 and TRBJ2-7; D possibly corresponds to TRBD1 (6 bases). Per germline, CDR1 MNHNS and CDR2 SASEGT. CDR3 length equals 14 residues. The V end was cut by 3 bases, the J end by 8 bases, with 17 bases between. Written as DNA, the CDR3 is TGTGCCAGCAGTGAGATCTTCCGGGACAACAAGCAGTACTTC. This translates into CASSEIFRDNKQYF.

At least ten counts were recorded for this clone. DNA of the CDR3: TGTGCCAGCAGTTACTACCGACAGAGCTACTCCTACGAGCAGTACTTC. Translated, it gives CASSYYRQSYSYEQYF. This sequence joins TRBV6-5 and TRBJ2-7; D is perhaps TRBD1 (5 bases). Germline assignment: CDR1 MNHEY and CDR2 SVGAGI. The CDR3 sequence is 16 residues long. Trimming took 1 base from V and 0 from J, leaving 13 bases between them.

This clone was observed at least ten times. The genes are TRBV12-5 and TRBJ2-1; D possibly corresponds to TRBD1 (6 bases). This CDR3 region has 14 residues. V lost 1 base to trimming and J lost 9 bases, with 13 bases between them. Germline lookup yields CDR1 LGHNT and CDR2 FRNRAP. The CDR3 region has the DNA TGTGCTAGTGGTTTGGACAGGGTGGCCAGTGAGCAGTTCTTC. Encoded protein: CASGLDRVASEQFF.

The genes are TRBV24-1 and TRBJ1-5; a weak D match, TRBD1 (6 bases). Germline CDR1 is KGHDR and CDR2 is SFDVKD. V lost 6 bases, J lost 3 bases, and 14 bases lay in between. The CDR3 length is 15 residues. CDR3 region: CATSIGGGHNQPQHF. DNA for the CDR3: TGTGCCACCAGTATAGGTGGGGGCCACAATCAGCCCCAGCATTTT.

This clone has just a few counts. The chain combines TRBV20-1 with TRBJ1-1, with D hard to call. The V and J ends lost 2 bases and 7 bases respectively, with 8 bases between them. There are 11 residues in the CDR3. The germline gives CDR1 DFQATT, CDR2 SNEGSKA (reference sequence). The CDR3 spells CSARMGSEAFF. The CDR3 nucleotides are TGCAGTGCTAGAATGGGCAGTGAAGCTTTCTTT.

Ten or more counts support this clone. This sequence joins TRBV5-5 and TRBJ1-5; D gene unclear. The CDR3 spans 13 residues. Germline V gene data show CDR1 as SGHKS and CDR2 as YYEKEE (reference sequence). The V gene lost 3 bases and the J gene lost 7 bases, with 11 bases spanning the gap. Here the CDR3 reads CASSSLPEQPQHF. CDR3 sequence (DNA): TGTGCCAGCAGCTCACTCCCTGAACAGCCCCAGCATTTT.

This clone has a count of ten or more. This chain links TRBV7-9 with TRBJ2-7; 9 bases agree with TRBD1. The germline V gene encodes CDR1 SEHNR and CDR2 FQNEAQ (reference sequence). Losses at the gene ends were 1 base for V and 7 bases for J; bases not matched to a gene: 11. This CDR3 spans 16 amino acids. The CDR3 sequence: CASSLGPGTGPIEQYF. CDR3 sequence (DNA): TGTGCCAGCAGCTTAGGGCCCGGGACAGGGCCCATAGAGCAGTACTTC.

This clone has just a few counts. The V call is TRBV14, the J call TRBJ2-7; 7 nucleotides match TRBD2. This CDR3 has 19 amino acids. Germline loops: CDR1 SGHDN, CDR2 FVKESK. V was pared by 0 bases and J by 2 bases, with 16 bases of the junction left unmatched. As DNA, the CDR3 is TGTGCCAGCAGCCAAGAAGGGCTAGCGGCCCTGGGGGGAACCTACGAGCAGTACTTC. It encodes CASSQEGLAALGGTYEQYF.

This clone was seen many times. The chain recombines TRBV7-2 with TRBJ1-4; weak D call: TRBD1 (6 bases). V lost 2 bases, J lost 7 bases, and 11 bases lay in between. The CDR3 spans 14 residues. Per the germline V gene, CDR1 is SGHTA and CDR2 is FQGNSA. CDR3 in amino acids: CASSLQGLGEKLFF. The DNA for the CDR3 is TGTGCCAGCAGCTTACAGGGGCTCGGTGAAAAACTGTTTTTT.

This clone was counted many times. The chain recombines TRBV9 with TRBJ2-7, with TRBD1 as a possible D gene (5 bases). CDR1 and CDR2 (germline): SGDLS, YYNGEE. The CDR3 has 14 residues. Trimming cost V 0 bases and J 4 bases, with 11 bases left between them. The CDR3 DNA reads TGTGCCAGCAGCGTAGCGGCAGGGTTTTACGAGCAGTACTTC. Encoded protein: CASSVAAGFYEQYF. Filled out from reference TRBV9 and TRBJ2-7, the complete variable domain reads DSGVTQTPKHLITATGQRVTLRCSPRSGDLSVYWYQQSLDQGLQFLIQYYNGEERAKGNILERFSAQQFPDLHSELNLSSLELGDSALYFCASSVAAGFYEQYFGPGTRLTVT.

In its sample, this clone was seen many times. The chain combines TRBV28 with TRBJ2-1, with TRBD2 matching 10 bases. The CDR3 runs 16 residues. Looked up from germline, CDR1 is MDHEN and CDR2 is SYDVKM. V shed 6 bases, J shed 7 bases, and the junction held 12 bases outside the gene matches. Written as DNA, the CDR3 is TGTGCCAGCAGCCTGGCCGGGACTAGCGTCAGGAATGAGCAGTTCTTC. Translation: CASSLAGTSVRNEQFF.

This clone was recorded many times. This sequence joins TRBV9 and TRBJ1-1; D gene uncertain. The germline V gene encodes CDR1 SGDLS and CDR2 YYNGEE. V dropped 0 bases and J dropped 3 bases, with 3 bases sitting between them. The CDR3 consists of 12 residues. CDR3 in amino acids: CASSVGHTEAFF. CDR3 coding DNA: TGTGCCAGCAGCGTAGGGCACACTGAAGCTTTCTTT.

This clone was seen repeatedly, ten times or more. This chain connects TRBV4-1 to TRBJ1-3; tentative D call: TRBD1 (5 bases). CDR3 length equals 17 residues. Trimming took off 5 bases at V and 2 bases at J, with 19 bases between the two ends. Germline CDR1 reads MGHRA; CDR2 reads YSYEKL. The CDR3 bases are TGCGCCAGCAGCTCGTCTAGGGCAGGGAATACTGGAAACACCATATATTTT. This codes for CASSSSRAGNTGNTIYF.

This clone has a count of ten or more. The J gene is TRBJ2-7, the V gene TRBV18; 8 bases line up with TRBD1. Germline V lookup: CDR1 KGHSH, CDR2 LQKENI. After removal of 4 bases from V and 3 bases from J, the junction contained 8 bases not matched to a gene. This CDR3 region has 15 residues. CDR3 sequence (DNA): TGTGCCAGCTCACGCGACAGGGGAGACCGCTACGAGCAGTACTTC. Translation gives CASSRDRGDRYEQYF.

This clone was counted many times. The chain has TRBV6-1 and TRBJ1-2, with D unresolved. CDR3 length: 16 amino acids. CDR1 is MNHNS and CDR2 is SASEGT in the germline V gene. V lost 4 bases to trimming and J lost 4 bases, with 19 bases between them. CDR3 in DNA: TGTGCCAGCAGTGGTCTTTGGGCAGCTCAGTTCTATGGCTACACCTTC. Its translation is CASSGLWAAQFYGYTF.

This clone was observed a handful of times. The genes are TRBV27 and TRBJ1-5; 8 nucleotides line up with TRBD1. Looked up from germline, CDR1 is MNHEY and CDR2 is SMNVEV (reference sequence). The CDR3 covers 16 residues. J gave up 4 bases and V 3 bases, and 8 bases lay outside the gene matches. For the CDR3, the DNA is TGTGCCAGCAGTTTGGTCCAGGGGGCCTGGAATCAGCCCCAGCATTTT. Residues: CASSLVQGAWNQPQHF.

This clone was detected many times. The J gene is TRBJ2-5, the V gene TRBV28; maybe TRBD1 (6 bases). The CDR3 has 14 residues. V was shortened by 8 bases and J by 2 bases, with 15 bases between the two germline ends. Germline lookup yields CDR1 MDHEN and CDR2 SYDVKM. CDR3 nucleotide sequence: TGTGCCAGCGCCTCAGGGGCACCACAAGAGACCCAGTACTTC. Protein: CASASGAPQETQYF.

This clone showed up many times. V usage is TRBV4-3 and J usage is TRBJ2-3, with TRBD2 identical over 16 bases. The V and J ends lost 4 bases and 0 bases, in that order; junction bases with no gene match: 10. Germline V CDR1 and CDR2: LGHNA, YSLEER. The CDR3 totals 20 residues. CDR3 protein: CASSRKGLAGGSGSTDTQYF. In DNA form, the CDR3 reads TGCGCCAGCAGCCGAAAGGGACTAGCGGGAGGGTCAGGGAGCACAGATACGCAGTATTTT.

This clone was seen at least ten times. The V and J genes are TRBV10-1 and TRBJ2-2; a weak D match, TRBD2 (6 bases). V lost 4 bases and J lost 6, with 24 bases in between. From germline, CDR1 is WNHNN and CDR2 SYGVQD (reference sequence). This CDR3 has 18 residues. CDR3 sequence (DNA): TGCGCCAGCAGTGCCGGGACTCGGTTTTCGCATAGGGCCGGGGAGCTGTTTTTT. As protein: CASSAGTRFSHRAGELFF.

This clone was detected many times. The chain has TRBV6-6 and TRBJ2-7, with TRBD1 matching over 9 bases. CDR3 size: 15 residues. Per the germline V gene, CDR1 is MNHNY and CDR2 is SVGAGI (reference sequence). V lost 6 bases and J lost 4; bases outside the gene matches: 10. CDR3 protein: CASSPSGTGSYEQYF. The CDR3, as DNA: TGTGCCAGCAGCCCTTCCGGGACAGGGTCATACGAGCAGTACTTC.